Listed below are T cell receptor beta chains from one sample, sequenced in a study of cytomegalovirus exposure and HLA in healthy donors. Profiling relied on immunoSEQ multiplex PCR, and the TCRdb table lists in-frame clones only, not all of them. The profile shows some 110,000 clones, 65% to 85% of them singletons. The sequenced sample consisted of PBMCs. These TCRs come from a man aged 50 to 60 in good health and CMV-seropositive. CDR3s include the opening cysteine and the closing phenylalanine or tryptophan. A D gene is named only where the DNA matches it firmly. A clone size is listed for some rows: how often the clone was seen (once, few, many), or a class if it is expanded.

J,D,size,V,CDR3,DNA
TRBJ1-1,TRBD1,-,TRBV6-1,CASSLSFGQGAFF,TGTGCCAGCAGCCTCTCATTCGGACAGGGAGCTTTCTTT
TRBJ1-3,TRBD1,-,TRBV19,CASRPGQGWGNTIYF,TGTGCCAGTAGGCCTGGACAGGGGTGGGGAAACACCATATATTTT
TRBJ1-6,TRBD1,-,TRBV5-1,CASSLYTGGIDSPLHF,TGCGCCAGCAGCTTGTACACAGGGGGCATTGATTCACCCCTCCACTTT
TRBJ1-4,-,-,TRBV15,CATSARDGGSWDEKLFF,TGTGCCACCAGCGCCCGGGACGGGGGTTCGTGGGATGAAAAACTGTTTTTT
TRBJ2-7,-,-,TRBV5-1,CASSLEIGYEQYF,TGCGCCAGCAGCTTGGAGATCGGCTACGAGCAGTACTTC
TRBJ1-1,TRBD1,few,TRBV6-1,CASSLTGVATEAFF,TGTGCCAGCAGCTTGACAGGGGTAGCGACTGAAGCTTTCTTT
TRBJ1-1,-,-,TRBV28,CASREANTEAFF,TGTGCCAGCAGGGAGGCGAACACTGAAGCTTTCTTT
TRBJ2-7,-,-,TRBV6-1,CASSDIGVAYEQYF,TGTGCCAGCAGTGATATCGGGGTCGCCTACGAGCAGTACTTC
TRBJ2-3,TRBD1,-,TRBV5-1,CASSYGTGTDTQYF,TGCGCCAGCAGCTACGGGACAGGCACAGATACGCAGTATTTT
TRBJ1-5,TRBD1,-,TRBV27,CASSLKGQGYQPQHF,TGTGCCAGCAGTTTAAAGGGACAGGGCTATCAGCCCCAGCATTTT
TRBJ2-7,-,-,TRBV19,CASSTGGWRGTDEQYF,TGTGCCAGTAGTACAGGGGGGTGGAGGGGTACCGACGAGCAGTACTTC
TRBJ2-3,TRBD1,-,TRBV5-1,CASSYTGVYTDTQYF,TGCGCCAGCAGCTACACAGGGGTGTACACAGATACGCAGTATTTT